This is a list of T cell receptor beta chains from one sample in a study of cytomegalovirus exposure and HLA in healthy donors. Method: immunoSEQ multiplex PCR; TCRdb's copy keeps in-frame clones and lacks some. This sample has about 90,000 clones, with around 64% found just once. The specimen sequenced was PBMCs. These receptors all stem from a man in his thirties or forties in good health and CMV-seronegative. The CDR3 runs from the conserved cysteine through the conserved F or W. The D gene is left open where the match is weak. Only some rows state a clone size, as once, few, many or a class for expanded clones.

len	v_gene	j_gene	d_gene	abundance	CDR3aa	CDR3nt
12	TRBV13	TRBJ2-7	-	-	CASSPQSGEQYF	TGTGCCAGCAGCCCCCAGAGCGGTGAGCAGTACTTC
16	TRBV4-1	TRBJ2-2	-	once	CASSQGEAGNTGELFF	TGCGCCAGCAGCCAAGGGGAGGCAGGGAACACCGGGGAGCTGTTTTTT
13	TRBV7-2	TRBJ2-7	-	-	CASSLPGSHEQYF	TGTGCCAGCAGCTTACCAGGGTCCCACGAGCAGTACTTC
13	TRBV28	TRBJ2-7	TRBD2	-	CASRLAGPYEQYF	TGTGCCAGCAGACTAGCGGGACCCTACGAGCAGTACTTC
14	TRBV29-1	TRBJ1-1	-	-	CSGSEGGGDTEAFF	TGCAGCGGGTCGGAGGGGGGGGGAGACACTGAAGCTTTCTTT
14	TRBV25-1	TRBJ1-4	TRBD1	-	CASSDGRTGQKLFF	TGTGCCAGCAGTGATGGAAGGACAGGCCAGAAACTGTTTTTT
15	TRBV6-5	TRBJ1-3	-	-	CASSYSRRAGNTIYF	TGTGCCAGCAGTTACTCGAGGAGGGCTGGAAACACCATATATTTT
15	TRBV28	TRBJ2-7	-	few	CASSPGAGSAYEQYF	TGTGCCAGCAGCCCCGGGGCGGGGTCGGCCTACGAGCAGTACTTC
14	TRBV27	TRBJ1-4	TRBD1	-	CASSLGTGQEKLFF	TGTGCCAGCAGTTTAGGGACAGGGCAAGAAAAACTGTTTTTT
16	TRBV5-6	TRBJ2-7	TRBD2	-	CASSSLGLAGNYEQYF	TGTGCCAGCAGCTCACTGGGACTAGCGGGGAACTACGAGCAGTACTTC
15	TRBV19	TRBJ1-2	-	-	CASSILSFQGGDYTF	TGTGCCAGTAGTATCTTGTCTTTTCAGGGTGGGGACTACACCTTC
15	TRBV7-6	TRBJ1-1	-	-	CASSSGGVRYLEAFF	TGTGCCAGCAGCTCGGGGGGGGTACGATACTTAGAAGCTTTCTTT
14	TRBV7-2	TRBJ1-2	-	-	CASSLATGSNGYTF	TGTGCCAGCAGCTTAGCGACAGGATCCAATGGCTACACCTTC
15	TRBV4-1	TRBJ2-1	-	-	CASSQVGGKGNEQFF	TGCGCCAGCAGCCAAGTAGGCGGCAAGGGGAATGAGCAGTTCTTC
14	TRBV30	TRBJ1-5	TRBD1	-	CAWSVQGDGQPQHF	TGTGCCTGGAGTGTACAGGGGGACGGTCAGCCCCAGCATTTT
16	TRBV18	TRBJ1-1	-	once	CASSPSSVTANTEAFF	TGTGCCAGCTCACCATCCTCCGTGACAGCGAACACTGAAGCTTTCTTT
12	TRBV5-1	TRBJ2-1	TRBD2	-	CASSPGTKEQFF	TGCGCCAGCAGCCCCGGGACTAAAGAGCAGTTCTTC
15	TRBV27	TRBJ2-1	TRBD2	-	CASPIRTSSNNEQFF	TGTGCCAGCCCCATAAGGACTAGCAGTAACAATGAGCAGTTCTTC
15	TRBV7-3	TRBJ2-2	TRBD1	-	CASSPGQGSSGELFF	TGTGCCAGCAGCCCGGGACAGGGGTCCTCCGGGGAGCTGTTTTTT
14	TRBV28	TRBJ1-1	TRBD1	-	CASSFGSGGRGAFF	TGTGCCAGCAGTTTCGGATCAGGGGGCAGGGGAGCTTTCTTT
12	TRBV2	TRBJ1-1	TRBD1	-	CASSDRTGKAFF	TGTGCCAGCAGCGATCGGACAGGTAAAGCTTTCTTT
14	TRBV6-4	TRBJ2-3	-	few	CASSERASTDTQYF	TGTGCCAGCAGTGAGCGGGCCAGCACAGATACGCAGTATTTT
15	TRBV7-9	TRBJ1-4	TRBD1	once	CASSLTQGANEKLFF	TGTGCCAGCAGCTTAACCCAGGGGGCTAATGAAAAACTGTTTTTT
15	TRBV5-1	TRBJ2-5	TRBD1	few	CASSRGTGLEETQYF	TGCGCCAGCAGCCGTGGGACAGGCTTAGAAGAGACCCAGTACTTC
12	TRBV6-5	TRBJ2-1	TRBD1	-	CASSSGGMMQFF	TGTGCCAGCAGTTCAGGGGGAATGATGCAGTTCTTC
13	TRBV5-1	TRBJ1-2	-	-	CASSLDPGNGYTF	TGCGCCAGCAGCTTGGACCCAGGGAATGGCTACACCTTC